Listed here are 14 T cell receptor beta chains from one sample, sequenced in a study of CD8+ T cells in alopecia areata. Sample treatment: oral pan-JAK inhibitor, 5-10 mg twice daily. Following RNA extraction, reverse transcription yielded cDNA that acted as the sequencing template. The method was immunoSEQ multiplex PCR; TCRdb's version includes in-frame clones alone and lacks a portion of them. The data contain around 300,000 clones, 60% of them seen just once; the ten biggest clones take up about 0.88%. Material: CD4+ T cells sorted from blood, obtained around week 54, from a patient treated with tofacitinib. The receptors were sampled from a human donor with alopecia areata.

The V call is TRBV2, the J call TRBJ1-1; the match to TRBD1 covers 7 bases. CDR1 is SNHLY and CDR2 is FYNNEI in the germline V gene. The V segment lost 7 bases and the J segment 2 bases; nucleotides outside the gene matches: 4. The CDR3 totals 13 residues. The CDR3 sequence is CASNRDRNTEAFF. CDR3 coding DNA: TGTGCCAGCAACCGGGACAGAAACACTGAAGCTTTCTTT. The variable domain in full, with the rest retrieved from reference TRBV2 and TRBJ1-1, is EPEVTQTPSHQVTQMGQEVILRCVPISNHLYFYWYRQILGQKVEFLVSFYNNEISEKSEIFDDQFSVERPDGSNFTLKIRSTKLEDSAMYFCASNRDRNTEAFFGQGTRLTVV.

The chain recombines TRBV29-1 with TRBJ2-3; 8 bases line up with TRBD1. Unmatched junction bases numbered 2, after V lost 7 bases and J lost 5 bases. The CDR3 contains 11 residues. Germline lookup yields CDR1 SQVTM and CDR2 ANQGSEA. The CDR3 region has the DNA TGCAGCGCTGGGACAGGAGATACGCAGTATTTT. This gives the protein CSAGTGDTQYF.

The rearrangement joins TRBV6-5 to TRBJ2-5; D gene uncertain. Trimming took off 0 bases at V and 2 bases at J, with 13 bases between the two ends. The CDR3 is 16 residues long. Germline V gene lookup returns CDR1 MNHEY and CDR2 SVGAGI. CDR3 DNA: TGTGCCAGCAGTTACTCTCGTGGCAGGCTGCAAGAGACCCAGTACTTC. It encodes CASSYSRGRLQETQYF.

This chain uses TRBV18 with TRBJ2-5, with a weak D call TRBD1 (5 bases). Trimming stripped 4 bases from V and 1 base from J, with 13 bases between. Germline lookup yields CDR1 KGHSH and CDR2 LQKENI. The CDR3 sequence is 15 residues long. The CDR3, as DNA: TGTGCCAGCTCACTTCCAGGGCAGCTCCAAGAGACCCAGTACTTC. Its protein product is CASSLPGQLQETQYF.

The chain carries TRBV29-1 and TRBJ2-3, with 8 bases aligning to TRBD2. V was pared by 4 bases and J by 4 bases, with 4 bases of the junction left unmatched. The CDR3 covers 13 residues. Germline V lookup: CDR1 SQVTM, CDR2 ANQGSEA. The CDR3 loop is CSVARGESDTQYF. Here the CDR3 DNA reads TGCAGCGTTGCGCGGGGGGAGTCAGATACGCAGTATTTT.

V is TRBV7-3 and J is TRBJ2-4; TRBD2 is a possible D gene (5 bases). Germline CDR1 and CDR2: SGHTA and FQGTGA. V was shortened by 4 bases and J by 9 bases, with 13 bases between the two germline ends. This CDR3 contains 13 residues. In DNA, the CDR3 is TGTGCCAGCAGCTCCGAACTAGGAGGCATTCAGTACTTC. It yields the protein CASSSELGGIQYF.

CDR3 region: CASSGQGAVGETQYF. CDR3 DNA sequence: TGTGCCAGTTCCGGACAGGGGGCCGTCGGAGAGACCCAGTACTTC. The chain carries TRBV18 and TRBJ2-5, with 11 bases lining up with TRBD1. Germline V gene lookup returns CDR1 KGHSH and CDR2 LQKENI. The CDR3 sequence is 15 residues long. With V trimmed by 9 bases and J by 4 bases, 10 bases remained unmatched. Full variable domain (rest looked up from reference TRBV18 and TRBJ2-5): NAGVMQNPRHLVRRRGQEARLRCSPMKGHSHVYWYRQLPEEGLKFMVYLQKENIIDESGMPKERFSAEFPKEGPSILRIQQVVRGDSAAYFCASSGQGAVGETQYFGPGTRLLVL.

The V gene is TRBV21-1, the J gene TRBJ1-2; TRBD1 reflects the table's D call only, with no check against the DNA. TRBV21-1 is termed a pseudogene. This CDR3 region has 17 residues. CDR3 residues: CASSKGGPGGERGGYTF. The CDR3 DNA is TGTGCCAGCAGCAAAGGGGGCCCAGGGGGCGAGAGGGGAGGCTACACCTTC.

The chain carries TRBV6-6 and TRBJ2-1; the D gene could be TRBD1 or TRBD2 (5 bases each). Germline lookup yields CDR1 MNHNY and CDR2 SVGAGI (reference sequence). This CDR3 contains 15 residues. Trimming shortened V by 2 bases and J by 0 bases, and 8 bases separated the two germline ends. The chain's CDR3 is CASSYRDLSYNEQFF. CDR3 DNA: TGTGCCAGCAGTTACCGGGACCTCTCCTACAATGAGCAGTTCTTC.

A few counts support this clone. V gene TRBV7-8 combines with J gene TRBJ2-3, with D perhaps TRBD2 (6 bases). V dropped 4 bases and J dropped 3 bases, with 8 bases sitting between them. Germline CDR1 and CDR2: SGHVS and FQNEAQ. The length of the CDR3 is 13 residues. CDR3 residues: CASSSRETDTQYF. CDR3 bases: TGTGCCAGCAGCTCCCGGGAGACAGATACGCAGTATTTT.

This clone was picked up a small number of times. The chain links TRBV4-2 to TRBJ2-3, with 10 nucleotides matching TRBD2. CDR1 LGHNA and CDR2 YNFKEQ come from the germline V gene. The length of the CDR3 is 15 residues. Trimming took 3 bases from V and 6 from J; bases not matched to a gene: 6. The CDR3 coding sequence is TGTGCCAGCAGCCAGAGCGGGGGGGCCGTGGATACGCAGTATTTT. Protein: CASSQSGGAVDTQYF.

This CDR3 is CASSQDLVLHGVDGYGYTF. CDR3 sequence (DNA): TGCGCCAGCAGCCAAGATCTTGTACTCCACGGGGTGGATGGATATGGCTACACCTTC. The genes are TRBV4-3 and TRBJ1-2; D unresolved. Looked up from germline, CDR1 is LGHNA and CDR2 is YSLEER. This CDR3 has 19 residues. With 0 bases removed from V and 5 bases from J, the gap between germline ends came to 25 bases.

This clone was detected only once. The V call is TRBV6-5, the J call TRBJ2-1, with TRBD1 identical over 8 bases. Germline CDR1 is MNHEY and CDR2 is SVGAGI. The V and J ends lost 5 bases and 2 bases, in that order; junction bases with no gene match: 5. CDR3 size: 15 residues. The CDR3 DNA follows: TGTGCCAGCAGTATGACAGGGGCGACCTACAATGAGCAGTTCTTC. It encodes CASSMTGATYNEQFF.

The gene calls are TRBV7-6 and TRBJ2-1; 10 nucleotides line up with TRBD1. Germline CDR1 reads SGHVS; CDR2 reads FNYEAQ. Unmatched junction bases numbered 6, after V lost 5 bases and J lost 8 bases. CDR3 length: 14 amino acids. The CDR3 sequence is CASSITGTGDEQFF. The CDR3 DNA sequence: TGTGCCAGCAGCATAACCGGGACAGGGGATGAGCAGTTCTTC.